These T cell receptor beta chains were read from a single sample in a study of Ad26.COV2.S vaccination and SARS-CoV-2 variants. Clones were sequenced by immunoSEQ multiplex PCR, and TCRdb holds only the in-frame ones, with some missing. The table records hundreds of thousands of clones, about 90% of them present only once. The sample was peripheral blood, taken in a trial of Ad26.COV2.S vaccine versus placebo. These receptors were collected from a person aged 18-65 years who received the Ad26.COV2.S COVID-19 vaccine or a placebo. CDR3s include the opening cysteine and the closing phenylalanine or tryptophan.

v_gene	CDR3aa
TRBV11-2	CASSLSGNSPLHF
TRBV5-1	CASSPHPTDNYGYTF
TRBV25-1	CASSESRGYNEQFF
TRBV7-8	CASSFQLAGDNEQFF
TRBV28	CASSPLLSYEQYF
TRBV18	CASSPPGLAGGFTDTQYF
TRBV7-9	CASSTEIGATNEKLFF
TRBV4-1	CASSQGGGRVGTDTQYF
TRBV6-2/TRBV6-3	CASSPRLSANLGNTIYF
TRBV7-8	CASSLEASGGSSDTQYF
TRBV27	CASSLSRMGEQFF
TRBV4-3	CASSQGGRLQETQYF
TRBV4-3	CASSPGLGRPGRDEQYF
TRBV5-5	CASSFPGQGLYEQYF
TRBV5-8	CASSQTNRAQPQHF
TRBV15	CATSNLGDEQYF
TRBV11-2	CASSLAQAGTQYF
TRBV11-3	CASSSARGPSYEQYF
TRBV5-1	CASSNTLGVAKNIQYF
TRBV19	CASSIPTAGSYEQYF
TRBV27	CASILGTLRGNTIYF
TRBV4-3	CASSTRTGNYGYTF
TRBV7-9	CASRLRGPGYEQYF
TRBV12-3/TRBV12-4	CASSQGANQPQHF
TRBV10-3	CAINRQGKDTEAFF
TRBV7-8	CASSLYGGQRPKTQYF
TRBV2	CASSEPPSAYEQYF
TRBV5-1	CASSLRTSGGSTDTQYF
TRBV5-4	CASSQKETQYF
TRBV4-3	CASSQEFQNGFGELFF
TRBV12-3/TRBV12-4	CASSLFRIGEQYF
TRBV7-9	CASSLFTGYGYTF
TRBV5-1	CASSLGLAGTGELFF
TRBV7-9	CASSWPDRGAVF
TRBV4-3	CASSQDRNGHNQPQHF
TRBV19	CASSFYGNTGELFF
TRBV18	CASSPPTAGGVSGANVLTF
TRBV24-1	CATSDGETQYF
TRBV4-3	CASSHSGTLNTGELFF
TRBV19	CASGGTQAYSNQPQHF
TRBV4-3	CASSHRGTGELFF
TRBV13	CASSLGPGQRRDYEQYF
TRBV7-2	CASSLVPYGNTGELFF
TRBV27	CASSPRGPAYEQYF
TRBV3-1/TRBV3-2	CASSLISGLGETQYF
TRBV28	CASSRGGASNEQFF
TRBV4-1	CASTLSGRGGNNEQFF